This T cell receptor beta chain came from a study of T cell changes during pregnancy in multiple sclerosis. TCRdb's table, derived via immunoSEQ multiplex PCR, lists solely in-frame clones and lacks some. The sample holds about 70,000 clones, roughly 92% seen once. The V gene lost 5 bases and the J gene lost 1 base, with 9 bases spanning the gap. The CDR3 sequence is 13 residues long. Germline V gene lookup returns CDR1 LNHDA and CDR2 SQIVND (reference sequence). V and J are TRBV19 and TRBJ2-7; perhaps TRBD1 as D (6 bases). This TCR came from a female donor in good health, enrolled as a control in a pregnancy study. The source material was CD8+ T cells from peripheral blood mononuclear cells, sampled in the third trimester of pregnancy. DNA of the CDR3: TGTGCCAGTAGTGGGGACACGTCCTACGAGCAGTACTTC. Its protein is CASSGDTSYEQYF.